This entry lists 27 T cell receptor beta chains sequenced from one sample in a study of CD8+CD57+ T cells in acquired aplastic anemia. Previously, flow cytometry had revealed CD8+CD57+ cell expansion in the patients chosen for sequencing. TCR beta VDJ and CDR3 profiling used genomic DNA as template. TCRdb redid the calling of the reads with MiXCR, one entry per CDR3 protein. The sample shows 160,000 or so distinct CDR3 sequences, 65% to 75% of them seen only once. Sample: sorted CD4+, CD8+, or CD8+CD57+ T cells (not recorded which) from PBMCs. Receptor source: a human donor with aplastic anemia.

The rearrangement links TRBV15 to TRBJ1-5, with 8 positions matching TRBD1. V shed 3 bases, J shed 0 bases, and the junction held 1 base outside the gene matches. This CDR3 has 15 residues. Germline V CDR1 and CDR2: LNHNV, YYDKDF (reference sequence). DNA for the CDR3: TGTGCCACCAGCAGGACAGGGGATAGCAATCAGCCCCAGCATTTT. It codes for CATSRTGDSNQPQHF. Together with reference TRBV15 and TRBJ1-5, the CDR3 gives the full variable domain: DAMVIQNPRYQVTQFGKPVTLSCSQTLNHNVMYWYQQKSSQAPKLLFHYYDKDFNNEADTPDNFQSRRPNTSFCFLDIRSPGLGDTAMYLCATSRTGDSNQPQHFGDGTRLSIL.

This chain uses TRBV20-1 with TRBJ1-2, with D tentatively TRBD1 (5 bases). Per the germline V gene, CDR1 is DFQATT and CDR2 is SNEGSKA (reference sequence). The CDR3 sequence is 13 residues long. Trimming removed 5 bases at V and 2 bases at J, with 12 bases between. The CDR3 DNA reads as TGCAGTGCTGGGGACCCAGGGAACTATGGCTACACCTTC. It specifies CSAGDPGNYGYTF.

This chain links TRBV7-9 with TRBJ1-4; TRBD1 might be the D (5 bases). CDR1 SEHNR and CDR2 FQNEAQ come from the germline V gene (reference sequence). The V end was cut by 5 bases, the J end by 13 bases, with 23 bases between. This CDR3 is 15 amino acids long. The CDR3 sequence is CASSQDRATGQRLFF. CDR3 in DNA: TGTGCCAGCAGCCAAGATCGGGCCACGGGGCAGCGACTGTTTTTT.

The gene calls are TRBV19 and TRBJ1-5; no definite D call. The germline CDR1 and CDR2 sequences are LNHDA and SQIVND (reference sequence). This CDR3 has 13 amino acids. V was clipped by 5 bases and J by 7 bases, with 12 bases between them. Here the CDR3 reads CASSWEGEQPQHF. For the CDR3, the DNA is TGTGCCAGTAGTTGGGAGGGAGAACAGCCCCAGCATTTT. The entire variable domain, with the rest obtained from reference TRBV19 and TRBJ1-5, is as follows: DGGITQSPKYLFRKEGQNVTLSCEQNLNHDAMYWYRQDPGQGLRLIYYSQIVNDFQKGDIAEGYSVSREKKESFPLTVTSAQKNPTAFYLCASSWEGEQPQHFGDGTRLSIL.

This chain uses TRBV20-1 with TRBJ2-1; D is ambiguous. This CDR3 region has 13 residues. Germline V gene lookup returns CDR1 DFQATT and CDR2 SNEGSKA (reference sequence). The V and J ends lost 0 bases and 5 bases respectively, with 8 bases between them. Written as DNA, the CDR3 is TGCAGTGCTAGAGATGAGACTGACAATGAGCAGTTCTTC. Amino acid sequence: CSARDETDNEQFF.

V usage is TRBV20-1 and J usage is TRBJ2-3; 7 nucleotides align to TRBD2. V lost 3 bases and J lost 5; bases outside the gene matches: 8. Looked up from germline, CDR1 is DFQATT and CDR2 is SNEGSKA (reference sequence). This CDR3 spans 14 amino acids. The CDR3 coding sequence is TGCAGTGCTAGGGGGGGGATAAGTGTAGATACGCAGTATTTT. This translates into CSARGGISVDTQYF.

The CDR3 bases are TGTGCCTGGAGTGGGGGTCCCACAGATACGCAGTATTTT. This gives the protein CAWSGGPTDTQYF. V is TRBV30 and J is TRBJ2-3; D remains unclear. CDR3 length equals 13 residues. Germline loops: CDR1 GTSNPN, CDR2 SVGIG (reference sequence). Trimming cost V 1 base and J 2 bases, with 7 bases left between them.

This clonotype has ten or more counts. The chain recombines TRBV20-1 with TRBJ2-7, with a tentative D call TRBD2 (5 bases). CDR3 size: 17 residues. The germline V gene has CDR1 DFQATT and CDR2 SNEGSKA (reference sequence). Deletions cut 0 bases from V and 2 bases from J, with 20 bases between. The CDR3 bases are TGCAGTGCTAGAGATGGCATTCGGGGAGCTTCGCCCTACGAGCAGTACGTC. It specifies CSARDGIRGASPYEQYV.

For this clonotype: An end of the junction does not agree with germline; a read error may underlie this. The V call is TRBV5-1, the J call TRBJ1-6; TRBD1 might be the D (5 bases). Germline V gives CDR1 SGHRS, CDR2 YFSETQ. CDR3 length: 18 amino acids. CDR3 sequence: CASSWRAGIGPYNSPLHF. Here the CDR3 DNA reads TGTGCCAGCAGCTGGAGGGCAGGGATCGGCCCCTATAATTCACCCCTCCACTTT. Drawing the rest from reference TRBV5-1 and TRBJ1-6, the complete variable domain is KAGVTQTPRYLIKTRGQQVTLSCSPISGHRSVSWYQQTPGQGLQFLFEYFSETQRNKGNFPGRFSGRQFSNSRSEMNVSTLELGDSALYLCASSWRAGIGPYNSPLHFGNGTRLTVT.

The rearrangement links TRBV19 to TRBJ2-3; tentatively, D is TRBD2 (5 bases). CDR1 LNHDA and CDR2 SQIVND come from the germline V gene (reference sequence). The CDR3 is 16 amino acids. The V gene lost 9 bases and the J gene lost 11 bases, with 30 bases spanning the gap. The CDR3 nucleotides are TGTGCCAGCAGCCAAATCAGCGACCCCTCGGGGAATGAGCAGTATTTT. It specifies CASSQISDPSGNEQYF.

This chain joins TRBV15 and TRBJ1-1, with D possibly TRBD1 on 5 matching bases. The length of the CDR3 is 17 residues. Between the trimmed V and J ends, which lost 3 bases and 3 bases, there was a span of 20 bases. In germline, CDR1 is LNHNV, CDR2 YYDKDF (reference sequence). The CDR3 here is CATSRGAGKGKDTEAFF. CDR3 in DNA: TGTGCCACCAGCAGGGGCGCAGGGAAGGGAAAGGACACTGAAGCTTTCTTT. Drawing the rest from reference TRBV15 and TRBJ1-1, the complete variable domain is DAMVIQNPRYQVTQFGKPVTLSCSQTLNHNVMYWYQQKSSQAPKLLFHYYDKDFNNEADTPDNFQSRRPNTSFCFLDIRSPGLGDTAMYLCATSRGAGKGKDTEAFFGQGTRLTVV.

J is TRBJ1-1 and V is TRBV10-3, with D possibly TRBD1 on 5 matching bases. The germline CDR1 and CDR2 sequences are ENHRY and SYGVKD. Trimming stripped 8 bases from V and 0 bases from J, with 10 bases between. This CDR3 comprises 13 residues. The CDR3 DNA follows: TGTGCCATCGCGACAGAACTGAACACTGAAGCTTTCTTT. It specifies CAIATELNTEAFF.

This clonotype has ten or more counts. The V call is TRBV15, the J call TRBJ2-3; unclear D gene. This CDR3 contains 16 residues. Germline-derived CDR1 and CDR2 are LNHNV and YYDKDF (reference sequence). Trimming cost V 6 bases and J 4 bases, with 20 bases left between them. This CDR3 is CATSLPKGMGADTQYF. The DNA for the CDR3 is TGTGCCACCAGTCTCCCCAAAGGGATGGGTGCAGATACGCAGTATTTT.

This clonotype was seen more than once but under ten times. The genes are TRBV24-1 and TRBJ2-5, with 7 bases matching TRBD1. J gave up 5 bases and V 8 bases, and 10 bases lay outside the gene matches. CDR3 length: 14 residues. Germline V gene data show CDR1 as KGHDR and CDR2 as SFDVKD. The CDR3 sequence: CATTDDRAGETQYF. CDR3 nucleotide sequence: TGTGCCACCACCGATGACAGGGCAGGGGAGACCCAGTACTTC.

In the case of this clonotype: One end of the junction does not line up with germline, which may come from a read error. The chain links TRBV19 to TRBJ2-2; 13 bases map to TRBD2. The CDR3 totals 15 residues. Per germline, CDR1 LNHDA and CDR2 SQIVND (reference sequence). As DNA, the CDR3 is TGTGCCAGTATTGGGACTAGCGGGGACACCGAGGAGCTGTTCTTT. Protein sequence: CASIGTSGDTEELFF.

The chain recombines TRBV24-1 with TRBJ2-1, with D possibly TRBD1 on 6 matching bases. The CDR3 extends over 12 amino acids. The germline gives CDR1 KGHDR, CDR2 SFDVKD. Trimming pared 8 bases from V and 9 bases from J, leaving 13 bases between. CDR3 bases: TGTGCCACCAACAAGGGGGTGGGTGAGCAGTTCTTC. Translated, it gives CATNKGVGEQFF.

This clonotype was seen only once. The V gene is TRBV19, the J gene TRBJ1-5; TRBD1 is a possible D gene (6 bases). There are 15 residues in the CDR3. The germline CDR1 and CDR2 sequences are LNHDA and SQIVND (reference sequence). V was cut by 4 bases and J by 10 bases, with 20 bases left in between. CDR3 nucleotides: TGTGCCAGTAGTACTCGACCGGACAGTATCGCACCCCAGCATTTT. This gives the protein CASSTRPDSIAPQHF. Supplemented by reference TRBV19 and TRBJ1-5, the full variable domain reads DGGITQSPKYLFRKEGQNVTLSCEQNLNHDAMYWYRQDPGQGLRLIYYSQIVNDFQKGDIAEGYSVSREKKESFPLTVTSAQKNPTAFYLCASSTRPDSIAPQHFGDGTRLSIL.

The gene calls are TRBV6-1 and TRBJ1-1; D is possibly TRBD1 (5 bases). Germline CDR1 is MNHNS and CDR2 is SASEGT. The CDR3 has 15 residues. Trimming took 2 bases from V and 4 from J, leaving 14 bases between them. For the CDR3, the DNA is TGTGCCAGCAGTGAACCGCAGGGAGGAAGCACTGAAGCTTTCTTT. Encoded protein: CASSEPQGGSTEAFF.

The CDR3 nucleotides read TGTGCCAGCAGCTCTAGCGGGGTCACAGATACGCAGTATTTT. Residues: CASSSSGVTDTQYF. The rearrangement links TRBV7-3 to TRBJ2-3; the match to TRBD2 covers 9 bases. There are 14 residues in the CDR3. The germline gives CDR1 SGHTA, CDR2 FQGTGA. V lost 4 bases and J lost 2; bases outside the gene matches: 1.

The chain carries TRBV20-1 and TRBJ1-1, with 7 bases that match TRBD1. J gave up 1 base and V 4 bases, and 6 bases lay outside the gene matches. CDR3 length: 14 residues. CDR1 is DFQATT, CDR2 SNEGSKA, per germline (reference sequence). CDR3 in amino acids: CSANPQGKNTEAFF. CDR3 DNA: TGCAGTGCTAACCCACAGGGGAAGAACACTGAAGCTTTCTTT.

This clonotype is a singleton in its sample. This chain uses TRBV19 with TRBJ2-1, with D possibly matching TRBD1 (6 bases). The CDR3 covers 15 residues. The germline V gene has CDR1 LNHDA and CDR2 SQIVND (reference sequence). Between the trimmed V and J ends, which lost 3 bases and 5 bases, there was a span of 14 bases. CDR3 sequence (DNA): TGTGCCAGTAGTATGGGCCTTTCAGGGGACAATGAGCAGTTCTTC. Protein sequence: CASSMGLSGDNEQFF.

CDR3 sequence: CSARVSGQLYYEQYF. The CDR3 region has the DNA TGCAGTGCTAGAGTTTCGGGACAACTTTACTACGAGCAGTACTTC. J is TRBJ2-7 and V is TRBV20-1; tentatively, D is TRBD1 (6 bases). Trimming shortened V by 1 base and J by 3 bases, and 16 bases separated the two germline ends. Looked up from germline, CDR1 is DFQATT and CDR2 is SNEGSKA (reference sequence). This CDR3 has 15 residues.

This clonotype occurred a few times. This chain joins TRBV20-1 and TRBJ2-1; D could derive from TRBD1 or TRBD2 (5 bases each). Trimming removed 3 bases at V and 3 bases at J, with 9 bases between. This CDR3 region has 13 residues. In germline, CDR1 is DFQATT, CDR2 SNEGSKA (reference sequence). The CDR3: CSARWGIYNEQFF. DNA of the CDR3: TGCAGTGCTAGGTGGGGGATCTACAATGAGCAGTTCTTC.

The CDR3 DNA is TGTGCCAGCAGCTTAGTGGACAGGTCACAAGAGACCCAGTACTTC. Encoded protein: CASSLVDRSQETQYF. The chain has TRBV7-2 and TRBJ2-5; TRBD1 aligns across 7 bases. Trimming at V came to 1 base and at J to 2 bases, leaving 4 bases not matched to a gene. Looked up from germline, CDR1 is SGHTA and CDR2 is FQGNSA. The length of the CDR3 is 15 residues.

This chain connects TRBV2 to TRBJ1-6; 8 bases are shared with TRBD1. The CDR3 is 16 residues long. The trim removed 6 bases at V and 8 bases at J, leaving 12 bases unmatched. Looked up from germline, CDR1 is SNHLY and CDR2 is FYNNEI. CDR3 residues: CASSTTVGQGDSPLHF. The DNA for the CDR3 is TGTGCCAGCAGCACAACCGTCGGACAGGGAGATTCACCCCTCCACTTT.

The chain carries TRBV6-5 and TRBJ2-1, with 8 bases fitting TRBD2. This CDR3 contains 15 residues. Germline V gives CDR1 MNHEY, CDR2 SVGAGI. After removal of 5 bases from V and 1 base from J, the junction contained 4 bases not matched to a gene. The CDR3 DNA is TGTGCCAGCAGTGAACTAGCGGAGTCCTACAATGAGCAGTTCTTC. It codes for CASSELAESYNEQFF.

The J gene is TRBJ1-6, the V gene TRBV12-3 or TRBV12-4; 7 bases are shared with TRBD1. The CDR3 is made up of 15 amino acids. Trimming cost V 0 bases and J 7 bases; bases outside gene matches: 3. CDR3 in amino acids: CASSLAGTANSPLHF. The CDR3 DNA reads as TGTGCCAGCAGTTTAGCCGGGACAGCCAATTCACCCCTCCACTTT.